This T cell receptor (beta chain) was found in a study of a mutant IDH1 vaccine in newly diagnosed glioma. Time point indicated: week 35, safety follow-up. Alongside topical imiquimod, each dose of vaccine comprised 300 ug of mutant IDH1 20-mer peptide. Repertoires were generated with immunoSEQ multiplex PCR, while TCRdb's copy carries only in-frame clones and drops some. Of more than 45,000 clones detected, more than 75% appear once; the ten largest clones hold 5% to 7%. Worth noting for this clone: Antigen unknown.

The CDR3 is made up of 15 amino acids. With 0 bases removed from V and 1 base from J, the gap between germline ends came to 10 bases. Germline CDR1 reads SGHNT; CDR2 reads YYREEE (reference sequence). This TCR came from a woman between 40 and 55 years old with glioma. The sample consisted of PBMCs, taken from a glioma patient whose treatment included an IDH1 peptide vaccine. J is TRBJ1-1 and V is TRBV5-4, with D possibly being TRBD1 (5 bases). The CDR3 sequence: CASSLEKGPNTEAFF. In DNA, the CDR3 is TGTGCCAGCAGCTTGGAGAAGGGGCCGAACACTGAAGCTTTCTTT.